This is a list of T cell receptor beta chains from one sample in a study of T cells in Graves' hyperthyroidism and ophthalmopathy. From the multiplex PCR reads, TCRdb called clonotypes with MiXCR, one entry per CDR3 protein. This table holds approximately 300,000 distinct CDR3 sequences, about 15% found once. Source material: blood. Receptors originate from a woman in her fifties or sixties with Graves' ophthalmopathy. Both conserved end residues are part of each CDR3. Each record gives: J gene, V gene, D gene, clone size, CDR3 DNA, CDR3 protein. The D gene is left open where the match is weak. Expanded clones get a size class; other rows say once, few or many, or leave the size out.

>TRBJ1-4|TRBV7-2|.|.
TGTGCCAGCAGCTTAGTCAGCTCCGAAAAACTGTTTTTT
CASSLVSSEKLFF
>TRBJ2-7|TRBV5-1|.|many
TGCGCCAGCAGCGGGTCGGAGGGGGACTACGAGCAGTACTTC
CASSGSEGDYEQYF
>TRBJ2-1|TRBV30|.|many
TGTGCCTGGAGTACATCCTACAATGAGCAGTTCTTC
CAWSTSYNEQFF
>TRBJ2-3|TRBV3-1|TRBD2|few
TGTGCCAGCAGCCAAGATCTGAGAGCGGGGGGGCCAAGGGATACGCAGTATTTT
CASSQDLRAGGPRDTQYF
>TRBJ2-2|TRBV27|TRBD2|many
TGTGCCAGCTCCCGGACTAGACGTACCGGGGAGCTGTTTTTT
CASSRTRRTGELFF
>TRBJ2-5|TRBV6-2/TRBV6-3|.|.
TGTGCCAGCAGTTACTCGCAGGGGCTGGAGACCCAGTACTTC
CASSYSQGLETQYF
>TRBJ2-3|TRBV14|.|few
TGTGCCAGCAGCCAAGATTCTCCCGGGGGGCGCACAGATACGCAGTATTTT
CASSQDSPGGRTDTQYF
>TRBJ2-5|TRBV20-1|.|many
TGCAGTGCTAGAGTCGGTAGTCGGGAGACCCAGTACTTC
CSARVGSRETQYF
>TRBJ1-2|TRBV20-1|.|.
TGCAGTGCTAAAACTCCGGACGGGTCCTATGGCTACACCTTC
CSAKTPDGSYGYTF
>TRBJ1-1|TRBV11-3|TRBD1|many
TGTGCCAGCAGCCAGACAGGGGTGGGCACTGAAGCTTTCTTT
CASSQTGVGTEAFF
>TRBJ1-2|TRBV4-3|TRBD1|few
TGCGCCAGCAGCCAAGAGGGACAGGATTACTATGGCTACACCTTC
CASSQEGQDYYGYTF
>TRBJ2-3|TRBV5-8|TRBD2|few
TGTGCCAGCAGATCACTGGCGGGAGTTAGCTCGGAGGATACGCAGTATTTT
CASRSLAGVSSEDTQYF
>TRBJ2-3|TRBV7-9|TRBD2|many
TGTGCCAGCAGCTTAGGGCTAGCGGGCCGCACAGATACGCAGTATTTT
CASSLGLAGRTDTQYF
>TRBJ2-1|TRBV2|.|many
TGTGCCAGCAGTGAGGGACCAGGGTCCTACAATGAGCAGTTCTTC
CASSEGPGSYNEQFF
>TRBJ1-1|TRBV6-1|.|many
TGTGCCAGCAGTTATCAGCGCTCGAACACTGAAGCTTTCTTT
CASSYQRSNTEAFF
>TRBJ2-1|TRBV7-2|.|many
TGTGCCAGCAGCTTAAGACAGGAGGGGTTTACCTCCTACAATGAGCAGTTCTTC
CASSLRQEGFTSYNEQFF
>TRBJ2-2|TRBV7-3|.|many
TGTGCCAGCGGGGTCGGGACGAACACCGGGGAGCTGTTTTTT
CASGVGTNTGELFF
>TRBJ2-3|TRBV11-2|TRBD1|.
TGTGCCAGCAGCGCCATGGGGACAGGGGCCCTGAGCACAGATACGCAGTATTTT
CASSAMGTGALSTDTQYF
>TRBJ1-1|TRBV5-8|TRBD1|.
TGTGCCAGCACCCCGTCCAGGGGGTTCACTGAAGCTTTCTTT
CASTPSRGFTEAFF
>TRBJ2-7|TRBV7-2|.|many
TGTGCCAGCAGCTCCCAACCGGTATTGTCCTACGAGCAGTACTTC
CASSSQPVLSYEQYF
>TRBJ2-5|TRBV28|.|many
TGTGCCAGCAGTTTTAGGCTACGGGAGACCCAGTACTTC
CASSFRLRETQYF
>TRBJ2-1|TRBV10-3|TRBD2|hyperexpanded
TGTGCCATACGGGGGGGCCGTTCGAATGAGCAGTTCTTC
CAIRGGRSNEQFF
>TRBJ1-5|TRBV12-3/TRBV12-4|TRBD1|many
TGTGCCAGCAGTCGTACAGGGGCGAGGCAGCCCCAGCATTTT
CASSRTGARQPQHF
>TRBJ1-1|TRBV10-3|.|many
TGTGCCATCAGTGAGAGGAACACTGAAGCTTTCTTT
CAISERNTEAFF
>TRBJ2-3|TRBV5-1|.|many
TGCGCCAGCAGCTCCAGATTAAACGGCGCAGATACGCAGTATTTT
CASSSRLNGADTQYF
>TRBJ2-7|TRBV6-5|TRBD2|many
TGTGCCAGCAGTTACTCGGTGGGACTAGCGGATTCCTACGAGCAGTACTTC
CASSYSVGLADSYEQYF
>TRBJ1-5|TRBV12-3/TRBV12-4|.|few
TGTGCCAGCAGTTCGCCTTATCAGCCCCAGCATTTT
CASSSPYQPQHF
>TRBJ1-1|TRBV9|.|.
TGTGCCAGCAGCGTAGGTGGGAAGGTCGGCACTGAAGCTTTCTTT
CASSVGGKVGTEAFF
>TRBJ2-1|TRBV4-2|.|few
TGTGCCAGCAGCCAAGATCCGGATGTCTCCTACAATGAGCAGTTCTTC
CASSQDPDVSYNEQFF
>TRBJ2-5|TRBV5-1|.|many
TGCGCCAGCAGAAGCTTCGACTCAAAAACCCAAGAGACCCAGTACTTC
CASRSFDSKTQETQYF
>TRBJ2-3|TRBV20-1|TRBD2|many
TGCAGTGCTAGTTCGGCTAGCGGGGACACAGATACGCAGTATTTT
CSASSASGDTDTQYF
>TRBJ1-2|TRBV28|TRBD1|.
TGTGCCAGCAGTTTGGGCAGGGGGCTGTATGGCTACACCTTC
CASSLGRGLYGYTF
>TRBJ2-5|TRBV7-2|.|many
TGTGCCAGCAGCTTAGCGGACGCCCGCCGGACCCAGTACTTC
CASSLADARRTQYF